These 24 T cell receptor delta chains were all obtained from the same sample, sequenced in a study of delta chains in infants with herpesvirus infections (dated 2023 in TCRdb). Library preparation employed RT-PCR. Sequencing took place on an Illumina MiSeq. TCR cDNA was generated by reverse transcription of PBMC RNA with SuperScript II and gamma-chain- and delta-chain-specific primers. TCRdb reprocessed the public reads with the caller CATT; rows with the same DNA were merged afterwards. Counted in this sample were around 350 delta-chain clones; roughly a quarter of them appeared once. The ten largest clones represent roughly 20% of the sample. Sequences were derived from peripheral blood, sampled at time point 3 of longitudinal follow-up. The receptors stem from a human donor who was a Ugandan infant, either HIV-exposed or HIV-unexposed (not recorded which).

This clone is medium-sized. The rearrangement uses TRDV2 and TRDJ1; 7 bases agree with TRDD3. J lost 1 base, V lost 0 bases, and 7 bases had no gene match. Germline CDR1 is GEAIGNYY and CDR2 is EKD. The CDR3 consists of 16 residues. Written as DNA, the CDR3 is TGTGCCTGTGACACCGTTAGTGGGGGACCCACCGATAAACTCATCTTT. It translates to CACDTVSGGPTDKLIF.

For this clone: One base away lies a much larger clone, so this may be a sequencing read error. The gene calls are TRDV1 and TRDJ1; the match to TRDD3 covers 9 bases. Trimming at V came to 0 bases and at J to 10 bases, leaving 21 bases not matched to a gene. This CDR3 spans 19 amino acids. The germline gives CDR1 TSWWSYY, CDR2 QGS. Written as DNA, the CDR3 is TGTGCTCTTGGGGAACTAGATAAAAATTCTGGGGGATTTCGCGACAGACTCATCTTT. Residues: CALGELDKNSGGFRDRLIF.

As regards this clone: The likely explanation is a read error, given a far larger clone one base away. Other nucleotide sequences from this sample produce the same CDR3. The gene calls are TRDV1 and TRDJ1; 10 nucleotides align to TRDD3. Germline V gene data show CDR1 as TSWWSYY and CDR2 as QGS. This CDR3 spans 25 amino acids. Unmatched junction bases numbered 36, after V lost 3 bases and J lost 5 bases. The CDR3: CALGELQSYIEGVLGDELVGDKLIF. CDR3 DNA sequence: TGTGCTCTTGGGGAGCTTCAATCCTACATCGAAGGTGTACTGGGGGATGAGTTGGTGGGTGATAAACTCATCTTT.

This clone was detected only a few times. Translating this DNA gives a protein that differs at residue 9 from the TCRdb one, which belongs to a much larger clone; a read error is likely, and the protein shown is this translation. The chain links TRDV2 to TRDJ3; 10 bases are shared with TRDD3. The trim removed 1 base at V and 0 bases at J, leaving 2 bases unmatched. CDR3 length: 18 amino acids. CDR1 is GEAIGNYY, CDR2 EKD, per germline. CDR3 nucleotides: TGTGCCTGTGACACTGGGGGATACCACTCCTGGGACACCCGACAGATGTTTTTC. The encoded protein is CACDTGGYHSWDTRQMFF.

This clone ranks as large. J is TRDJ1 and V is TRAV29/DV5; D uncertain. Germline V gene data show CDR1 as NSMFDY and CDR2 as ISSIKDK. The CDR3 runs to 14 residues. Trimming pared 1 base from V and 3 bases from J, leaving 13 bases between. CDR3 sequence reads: CAASMLFPPDKLIF. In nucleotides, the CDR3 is TGTGCAGCAAGCATGCTATTCCCTCCCGATAAACTCATCTTT.

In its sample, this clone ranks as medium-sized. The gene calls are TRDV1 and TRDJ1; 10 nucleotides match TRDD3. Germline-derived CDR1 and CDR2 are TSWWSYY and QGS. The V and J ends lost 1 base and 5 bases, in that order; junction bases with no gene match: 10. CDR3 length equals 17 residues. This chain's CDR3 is CALGEQFRWGILDKLIF. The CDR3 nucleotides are TGTGCTCTTGGGGAACAGTTTCGGTGGGGGATACTGGATAAACTCATCTTT.

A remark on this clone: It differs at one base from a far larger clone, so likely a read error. DNA of the CDR3: TGTGCTCGTGGGGAAGCGAATCGCAAGACTGGGGGATACGCCGTAGAGTACACCGATAAACTCATCTTT. Its protein is CARGEANRKTGGYAVEYTDKLIF. The chain combines TRDV1 with TRDJ1; 13 bases are shared with TRDD3. Looked up from germline, CDR1 is TSWWSYY and CDR2 is QGS. The length of the CDR3 is 23 residues.

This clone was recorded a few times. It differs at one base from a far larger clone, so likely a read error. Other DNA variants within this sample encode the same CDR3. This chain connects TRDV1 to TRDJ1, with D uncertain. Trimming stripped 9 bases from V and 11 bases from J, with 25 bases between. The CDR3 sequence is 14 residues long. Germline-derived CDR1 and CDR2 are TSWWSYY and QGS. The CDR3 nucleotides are TGTGCTCTAGGGCGCCCCCCGGGTCGGTTTGGGCTCATCTTT. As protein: CALGRPPGRFGLIF.

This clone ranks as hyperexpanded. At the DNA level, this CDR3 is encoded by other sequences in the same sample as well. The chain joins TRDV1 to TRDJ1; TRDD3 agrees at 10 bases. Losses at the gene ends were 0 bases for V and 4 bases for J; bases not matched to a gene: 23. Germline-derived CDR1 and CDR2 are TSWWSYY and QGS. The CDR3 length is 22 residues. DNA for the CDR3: TGTGCTCTTGGGGAACTTACTTCCCGTTACTGGGGGATCCTCGCTAGGGGCGATAAACTCATCTTT. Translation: CALGELTSRYWGILARGDKLIF.

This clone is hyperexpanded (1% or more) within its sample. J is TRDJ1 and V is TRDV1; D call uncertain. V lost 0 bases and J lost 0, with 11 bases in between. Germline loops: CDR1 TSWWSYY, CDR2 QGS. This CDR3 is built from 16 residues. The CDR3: CALGELTSWYTDKLIF. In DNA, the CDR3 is TGTGCTCTTGGGGAACTCACCTCCTGGTACACCGATAAACTCATCTTT.

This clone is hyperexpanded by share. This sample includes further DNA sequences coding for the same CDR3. The CDR3 DNA sequence: TGTGCTCTTGGGGAATTCAGGCTTCCTCATCGTCCGTACACCGATAAACTCATCTTT. It translates to CALGEFRLPHRPYTDKLIF. The chain has TRDV1 and TRDJ1; TRDD2 might be the D (6 bases). This CDR3 is 19 amino acids long. V was pared by 2 bases and J by 0 bases, with 22 bases between. The germline CDR1 and CDR2 sequences are TSWWSYY and QGS.

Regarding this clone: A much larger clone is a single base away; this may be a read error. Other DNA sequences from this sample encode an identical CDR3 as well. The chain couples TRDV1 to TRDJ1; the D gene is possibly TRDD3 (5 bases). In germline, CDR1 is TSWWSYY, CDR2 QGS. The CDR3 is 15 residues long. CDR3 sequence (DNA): TGTGCCCTTGGGGAACGGTTGGGAGGGAACGATAAACTCATCTTT. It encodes CALGERLGGNDKLIF.

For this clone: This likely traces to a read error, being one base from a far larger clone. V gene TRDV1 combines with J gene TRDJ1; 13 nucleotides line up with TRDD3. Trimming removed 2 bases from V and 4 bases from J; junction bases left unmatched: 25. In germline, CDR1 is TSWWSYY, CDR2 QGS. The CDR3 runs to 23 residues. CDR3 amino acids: CALGERAPSSDWTGGYEVDKLIF. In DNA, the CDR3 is TGTGCTCTTGGGGAAAGGGCTCCTTCCTCGGATTGGACTGGGGGATACGAGGTCGATAAACTCATCTTT.

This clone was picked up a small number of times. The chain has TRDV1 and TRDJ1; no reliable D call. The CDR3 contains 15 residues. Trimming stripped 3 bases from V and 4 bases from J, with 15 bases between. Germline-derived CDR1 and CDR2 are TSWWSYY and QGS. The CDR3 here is CALGDTLPLYDKLIF. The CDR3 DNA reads TGTGCTCTTGGGGACACACTCCCTCTCTACGATAAACTCATCTTT.

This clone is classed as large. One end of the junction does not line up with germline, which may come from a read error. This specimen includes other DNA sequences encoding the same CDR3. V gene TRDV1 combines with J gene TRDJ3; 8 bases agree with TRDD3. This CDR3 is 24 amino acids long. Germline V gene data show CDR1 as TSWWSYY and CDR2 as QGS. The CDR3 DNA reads TGTGCTCTTGGAGAACTAGTACGATTACCTACTGGGGGCCTCATCTCCTGGGACACCCGACAGATGTTTTTC. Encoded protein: CALGELVRLPTGGLISWDTRQMFF.

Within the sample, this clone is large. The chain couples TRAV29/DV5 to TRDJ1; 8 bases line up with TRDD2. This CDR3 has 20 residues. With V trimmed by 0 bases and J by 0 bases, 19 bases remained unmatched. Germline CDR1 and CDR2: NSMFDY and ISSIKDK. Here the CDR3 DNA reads TGTGCAGCAAGCGCGCTTCCTACGCATGGGGAGCGGGACCACACCGATAAACTCATCTTT. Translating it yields CAASALPTHGERDHTDKLIF. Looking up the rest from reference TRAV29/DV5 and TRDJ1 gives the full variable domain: DQQVKQNSPSLSVQEGRISILNCDYTNSMFDYFLWYKKYPAEGPTFLISISSIKDKNEDGRFTVFLNKSAKHLSLHIVPSQPGDSAVYFCAASALPTHGERDHTDKLIFGKGTRVTVEP.

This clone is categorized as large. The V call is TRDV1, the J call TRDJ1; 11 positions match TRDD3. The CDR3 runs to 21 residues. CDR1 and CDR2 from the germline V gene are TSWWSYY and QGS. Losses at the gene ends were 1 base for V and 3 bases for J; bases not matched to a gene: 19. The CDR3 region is CALGERGVGDRGGYVPDKLIF. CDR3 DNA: TGTGCTCTTGGGGAACGAGGTGTCGGGGACCGTGGGGGATACGTCCCCGATAAACTCATCTTT.

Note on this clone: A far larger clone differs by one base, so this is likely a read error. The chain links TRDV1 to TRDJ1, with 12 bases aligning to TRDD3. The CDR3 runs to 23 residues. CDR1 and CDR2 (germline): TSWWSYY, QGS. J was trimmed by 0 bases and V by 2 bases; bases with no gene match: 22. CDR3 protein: CALGEANRKSGGYAVEYTDKLIF. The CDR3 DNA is TGTGCTCTTGGGGAAGCGAATCGCAAGTCTGGGGGATACGCCGTAGAGTACACCGATAAACTCATCTTT.

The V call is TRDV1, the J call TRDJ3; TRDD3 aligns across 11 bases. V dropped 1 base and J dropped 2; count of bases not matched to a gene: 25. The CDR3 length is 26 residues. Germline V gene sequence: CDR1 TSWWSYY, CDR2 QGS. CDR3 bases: TGTGCTCTTGGGGAACGGGGCATTCCTATCGGTCGTTGGGGGATACGGGGACCCTGGGACACCCGACAGATGTTTTTC. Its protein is CALGERGIPIGRWGIRGPWDTRQMFF.

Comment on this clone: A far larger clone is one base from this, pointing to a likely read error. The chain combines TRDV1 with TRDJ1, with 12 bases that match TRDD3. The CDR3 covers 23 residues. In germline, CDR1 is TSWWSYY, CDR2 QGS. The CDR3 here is CALGESVFPTDFDTGGYTDKRIF. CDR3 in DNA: TGTGCTCTTGGGGAATCAGTCTTCCCCACTGATTTTGATACTGGGGGATACACCGATAAACGCATCTTT.

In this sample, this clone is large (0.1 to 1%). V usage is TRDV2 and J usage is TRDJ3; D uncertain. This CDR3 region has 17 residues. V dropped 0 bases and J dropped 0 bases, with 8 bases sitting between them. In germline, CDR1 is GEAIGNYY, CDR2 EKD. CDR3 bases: TGTGCCTGTGACACCGTACGGAGCTCCTGGGACACCCGACAGATGTTTTTC. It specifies CACDTVRSSWDTRQMFF.

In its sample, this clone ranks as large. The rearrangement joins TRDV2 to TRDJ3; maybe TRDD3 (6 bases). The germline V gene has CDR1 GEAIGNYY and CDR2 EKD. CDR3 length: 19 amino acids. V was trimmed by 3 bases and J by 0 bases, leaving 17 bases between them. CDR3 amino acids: CACDGTWGASSWDTRQMFF. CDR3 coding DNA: TGTGCCTGTGACGGGACGTGGGGGGCCAGCTCCTGGGACACCCGACAGATGTTTTTC.

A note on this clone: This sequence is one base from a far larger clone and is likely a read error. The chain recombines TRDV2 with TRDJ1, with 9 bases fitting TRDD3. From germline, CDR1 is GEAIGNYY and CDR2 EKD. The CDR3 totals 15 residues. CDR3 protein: CARDTPWGITDKLIF. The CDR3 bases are TGTGCCCGTGACACCCCCTGGGGGATCACCGATAAACTCATCTTT.

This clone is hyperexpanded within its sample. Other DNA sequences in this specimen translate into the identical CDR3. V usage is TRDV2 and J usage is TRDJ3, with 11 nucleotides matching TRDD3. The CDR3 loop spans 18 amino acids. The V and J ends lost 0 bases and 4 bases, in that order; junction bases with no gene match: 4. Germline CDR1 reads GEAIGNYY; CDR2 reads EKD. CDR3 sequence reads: CACDTVLGDTWDTRQMFF. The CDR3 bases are TGTGCCTGTGACACCGTGCTGGGGGATACTTGGGACACCCGACAGATGTTTTTC.